Shown below are 18 T cell receptor beta chains from a single sample sequenced in a study of T cells in Graves' hyperthyroidism and ophthalmopathy. Amplified TCR beta CDR3 regions derived from RNA transcripts. An initial round of RT-PCR targeting the TCR CDR3 relied on the HTBI primer set. MiXCR, applied by TCRdb to the multiplex PCR reads, yields one record per CDR3 protein. Found here are 600,000 to 850,000 distinct CDR3 sequences, 18% of them singletons; the top ten hold roughly a sixth. Sample: blood. The receptor source for this set is a woman between 45 and 60 years old with Graves' hyperthyroidism that later progressed to Graves' ophthalmopathy.

This clonotype was found many times. This chain uses TRBV30 with TRBJ2-5, with a possible D match to TRBD1 (5 bases). V lost 2 bases, J lost 4 bases, and 14 bases lay in between. The CDR3 extends over 14 amino acids. CDR1 and CDR2 (germline): GTSNPN, SVGIG (reference sequence). The CDR3 protein is CAWSRGPRGETQYF. CDR3 nucleotide sequence: TGTGCCTGGAGTCGAGGTCCTAGGGGAGAGACCCAGTACTTC.

This clonotype turned up a few times. The chain links TRBV19 to TRBJ2-1, with 12 bases identical to TRBD1. Germline V CDR1 and CDR2: LNHDA, SQIVND (reference sequence). V trimming: 5 bases; J trimming: 10 bases; junction bases outside the gene matches: 6. This CDR3 is 14 amino acids long. Here the CDR3 reads CASSGGTGGWEQFF. The CDR3 bases are TGTGCCAGTAGTGGTGGGACAGGGGGCTGGGAGCAGTTCTTC.

This clonotype was observed at least ten times. The chain couples TRBV12-3 or TRBV12-4 to TRBJ1-2, with D possibly matching TRBD1 (5 bases). The V end was cut by 3 bases, the J end by 4 bases, with 9 bases between. The CDR3 has 13 amino acids. DNA of the CDR3: TGTGCCAGCAGTTTGGACGGGACCTATGGCTACACCTTC. Its protein is CASSLDGTYGYTF.

About this clonotype: This clone may be a read error of a much larger clone one base away. The gene calls are TRBV20-1 and TRBJ2-3; 8 nucleotides match TRBD1. CDR1 is DFQATT, CDR2 SNEGSKA, per germline (reference sequence). The length of the CDR3 is 15 residues. The CDR3 here is CSARVRGRFTDTQYF. In DNA, the CDR3 is TGCAGTGCCAGAGTCAGGGGGCGATTCACAGATACGCAGTATTTT.

The chain joins TRBV20-1 to TRBJ2-7, with 7 bases aligning to TRBD2. From germline, CDR1 is DFQATT and CDR2 SNEGSKA (reference sequence). The CDR3 is 15 amino acids. After removal of 3 bases from V and 0 bases from J, the junction contained 8 bases not matched to a gene. CDR3 in amino acids: CSASGALADSYEQYF. In DNA, the CDR3 is TGCAGTGCTAGTGGGGCGCTAGCGGACTCCTACGAGCAGTACTTC.

Many counts were recorded for this clonotype. J is TRBJ1-2 and V is TRBV11-2; D unclear. This CDR3 has 13 amino acids. Trimming took 2 bases from V and 1 from J, leaving 5 bases between them. Germline values: CDR1 SGHAT, CDR2 FQNNGV. CDR3 residues: CASSLTDNYGYTF. CDR3 bases: TGTGCCAGCAGCTTAACAGATAACTATGGCTACACCTTC. Filled out from reference TRBV11-2 and TRBJ1-2, the complete variable domain reads EAGVAQSPRYKIIEKRQSVAFWCNPISGHATLYWYQQILGQGPKLLIQFQNNGVVDDSQLPKDRFSAERLKGVDSTLKIQPAKLEDSAVYLCASSLTDNYGYTFGSGTRLTVV.

Points on this clonotype: Germline is not matched at one junction end, which may reflect a read error. The chain is built from TRBV11-1 and TRBJ1-1; the D is unclear. This CDR3 comprises 16 residues. Per germline, CDR1 SGHAT and CDR2 FQDESV (reference sequence). The DNA of the CDR3 is TGTGCCGGCAGCTTAGCAGGATTGTGGGGTGGGACTGAAGCTTTCTTT. Its translation: CAGSLAGLWGGTEAFF.

In this sample, this clonotype turned up a few times. The chain carries TRBV10-3 and TRBJ2-2, with D unclear. CDR1 and CDR2 from the germline V gene are ENHRY and SYGVKD. V was cut by 6 bases and J by 4 bases, with 24 bases left in between. This CDR3 contains 18 residues. The CDR3 region has the DNA TGTGCCATCAGGTTGGTGGCGATCCTTACACGAGGCACCGGGGAGCTGTTTTTT. It codes for CAIRLVAILTRGTGELFF.

The rearrangement joins TRBV6-2 or TRBV6-3 to TRBJ2-1, with D possibly matching TRBD1 (5 bases). This CDR3 spans 12 amino acids. Trimming pared 8 bases from V and 5 bases from J, leaving 10 bases between. Looked up from germline, CDR1 is MNHEY and CDR2 is SVGEGT. DNA for the CDR3: TGTGCCAGCGCAACAGGCCACAATGAGCAGTTCTTC. Translation: CASATGHNEQFF.

The chain carries TRBV6-1 and TRBJ1-2; D is uncertain. From germline, CDR1 is MNHNS and CDR2 SASEGT. V gave up 6 bases and J gave up 3 bases, with 17 bases separating them. The length of the CDR3 is 15 residues. In DNA form, the CDR3 reads TGTGCCAGCAGGAACCCCGGCCCGTTAGACTATGGCTACACCTTC. Protein sequence: CASRNPGPLDYGYTF.

The sample holds many counts of this clonotype. The chain employs TRBV3-1 and TRBJ1-1, with 9 nucleotides matching TRBD1. Germline V gene data show CDR1 as LGHDT and CDR2 as YNNKEL (reference sequence). CDR3 length equals 15 residues. V lost 4 bases and J lost 0; bases outside the gene matches: 3. CDR3: CASSPDRGMNTEAFF. The CDR3 bases are TGTGCCAGCAGCCCCGACAGGGGGATGAACACTGAAGCTTTCTTT.

As to this clonotype: A much bigger clone sits one base away, suggesting this may be a read error. The chain couples TRBV11-2 to TRBJ1-1; weak D call: TRBD1 (5 bases). The CDR3 contains 14 residues. The germline gives CDR1 SGHAT, CDR2 FQNNGV. The CDR3 sequence: CASSQTTVNTEALF. The CDR3 nucleotides are TGTGCCAGCAGCCAGACGACAGTGAACACTGAAGCTCTCTTT.

The chain carries TRBV5-1 and TRBJ2-6; 7 bases agree with TRBD1. Germline V lookup: CDR1 SGHRS, CDR2 YFSETQ. The CDR3 is 17 residues long. V was pared by 2 bases and J by 3 bases, with 8 bases of the junction left unmatched. The CDR3 DNA reads as TGCGCCAGCAGCTTCGAGACAGGGCGGCGTGGGGCCAACGTCCTGACTTTC. This encodes CASSFETGRRGANVLTF.

This clonotype has only a few counts. The rearrangement joins TRBV7-9 to TRBJ1-1, with 8 bases lining up with TRBD1. Germline values: CDR1 SEHNR, CDR2 FQNEAQ (reference sequence). J was trimmed by 6 bases and V by 5 bases; bases with no gene match: 8. This CDR3 region has 14 residues. The CDR3 loop is CASSPKTGEPEAFF. The CDR3, as DNA: TGTGCCAGCAGCCCCAAGACAGGGGAGCCTGAAGCTTTCTTT.

This sequence joins TRBV2 and TRBJ2-2, with 8 bases that match TRBD2. Trimming removed 7 bases from V and 0 bases from J; junction bases left unmatched: 7. The CDR3 has 16 amino acids. CDR1 SNHLY and CDR2 FYNNEI come from the germline V gene. CDR3 in amino acids: CASMGREGANTGELFF. The CDR3 DNA sequence: TGTGCCAGCATGGGCCGGGAGGGGGCGAACACCGGGGAGCTGTTTTTT.

This clonotype has just a few counts. The chain combines TRBV7-9 with TRBJ1-5; 10 positions agree with TRBD1. There are 15 residues in the CDR3. CDR1 and CDR2 from the germline V gene are SEHNR and FQNEAQ (reference sequence). V shed 7 bases and J 5 bases; nucleotides not matched to a gene: 8. Written as DNA, the CDR3 is TGTGCCAGCACCCTAGGACAGGGGGACGATCAGCCCCAGCATTTT. Its protein is CASTLGQGDDQPQHF.

This clonotype was detected many times. CDR3 nucleotide sequence: TGCAGTGCTAGAAGGGACCCATACACTGAAGCTTTCTTT. Its translation: CSARRDPYTEAFF. The rearrangement links TRBV20-1 to TRBJ1-1, with D perhaps matching TRBD1 (5 bases). CDR1 DFQATT and CDR2 SNEGSKA come from the germline V gene (reference sequence). CDR3 size: 13 residues. V dropped 2 bases and J dropped 3 bases, with 10 bases sitting between them.

This rearrangement joins TRBV12-3 or TRBV12-4 to TRBJ1-3; 10 bases are a match to TRBD1. V lost 7 bases to trimming and J lost 3 bases; unmatched junction nucleotides: 6. This CDR3 has 15 residues. The CDR3 loop is CASKATGGDGNTIYF. The CDR3 bases are TGTGCCAGCAAAGCGACAGGGGGCGATGGAAACACCATATATTTT.